This record covers a single T cell receptor beta chain. The antigen remains unidentified. This sample stems from a study of cytomegalovirus exposure and HLA in healthy donors. The study's findings and limits: Beyond CMV serostatus, there was no information to go on about immune exposure.

CDR1 SGHVS and CDR2 FQNEAQ come from the germline V gene. The V end was cut by 2 bases, the J end by 3 bases, with 8 bases between. The CDR3 runs 13 residues. The PCR used 60 Vbeta and 13 Jbeta primers. Clones were sequenced by immunoSEQ multiplex PCR, and TCRdb holds only the in-frame ones, with some missing. The sample lists some 200,000 clones, roughly 80% occurring once. What was sequenced was PBMCs. This receptor was identified in a woman in her fifties or sixties in good health and CMV-seropositive. This sequence joins TRBV7-8 and TRBJ2-7, with a possible D match to TRBD2 (6 bases). CDR3 region: CASSLTGGYEQYF. CDR3 DNA: TGTGCCAGCAGCTTAACCGGGGGCTACGAGCAGTACTTC. Looking up the rest from reference TRBV7-8 and TRBJ2-7 gives the full variable domain: GAGVSQSPRYKVAKRGQDVALRCDPISGHVSLFWYQQALGQGPEFLTYFQNEAQLDKSGLPSDRFFAERPEGSVSTLKIQRTQQEDSAVYLCASSLTGGYEQYFGPGTRLTVT.